The next 23 T cell receptor beta chains were all read from a single sample in a study of blood T cell repertoires in COVID-19. The method was immunoSEQ multiplex PCR; TCRdb's version includes in-frame clones alone and lacks a portion of them. This table has around 200,000 clones, approximately 87% appearing once. Sequencing was done on a sample of peripheral blood. The receptors originated from a woman aged 55-69 years with COVID-19, enrolled during active disease.

This clone was counted a single time. V and J are TRBV9 and TRBJ2-7; 7 nucleotides line up with TRBD2. CDR1 and CDR2 from the germline V gene are SGDLS and YYNGEE. The ends lost 0 bases at V and 0 bases at J; junction bases unmatched: 6. This CDR3 is 16 amino acids long. In nucleotides, the CDR3 is TGTGCCAGCAGCGTAGAAGGTCTAGCGGCCTCCTACGAGCAGTACTTC. It specifies CASSVEGLAASYEQYF.

This chain connects TRBV27 to TRBJ2-7, with D tentatively TRBD2 (5 bases). The CDR3 is made up of 14 amino acids. V gave up 0 bases and J gave up 7 bases, with 13 bases separating them. Per the germline V gene, CDR1 is MNHEY and CDR2 is SMNVEV (reference sequence). The CDR3 DNA reads TGTGCCAGCAGTTTATCCACAGTGTCGGGGGAGCAGTACTTC. Translated, it gives CASSLSTVSGEQYF.

The V gene is TRBV5-8, the J gene TRBJ1-2, with 7 bases that match TRBD1. This CDR3 is built from 13 residues. Germline V CDR1 and CDR2: SGHTS, YDEGEE. V gave up 2 bases and J gave up 8 bases; unmatched junction bases: 6. This chain's CDR3 is CASSLKGARGYTF. CDR3 DNA sequence: TGTGCCAGCAGCTTAAAGGGGGCGCGCGGCTACACCTTC.

V usage is TRBV27 and J usage is TRBJ2-2, with TRBD1 matching 10 bases. Trimming cost V 4 bases and J 4 bases; bases outside gene matches: 0. The length of the CDR3 is 14 residues. From germline, CDR1 is MNHEY and CDR2 SMNVEV (reference sequence). CDR3 nucleotide sequence: TGTGCCAGCAGTTGGGACAGGGGCACCGGGGAGCTGTTTTTT. It is translated as CASSWDRGTGELFF.

The chain has TRBV3-1 (or the pseudogene TRBV3-2) and TRBJ2-3; 14 nucleotides agree with TRBD2. This CDR3 spans 18 amino acids. Looked up from germline, CDR1 is LGHDT and CDR2 is YNNKEL (reference sequence). The V gene end was trimmed by 2 bases and the J gene end by 1 base; junction bases not matched to a gene: 5. The CDR3 nucleotides read TGTGCCAGCAGCCAAACCGGGACTAGCGGGAGTGGCACAGATACGCAGTATTTT. Translating it yields CASSQTGTSGSGTDTQYF.

This rearrangement joins TRBV25-1 to TRBJ2-3; D unresolved. The germline CDR1 and CDR2 sequences are MGHDK and SYGVNS. With 6 bases removed from V and 3 bases from J, the gap between germline ends came to 13 bases. There are 14 residues in the CDR3. CDR3 sequence (DNA): TGTGCCAGCAGCAGTTTTACCCAGACAGATACGCAGTATTTT. Residues: CASSSFTQTDTQYF.

This clone occurred a few times. The chain combines TRBV11-3 with TRBJ1-1, with D uncertain. CDR3 length: 15 amino acids. V gave up 7 bases and J gave up 2 bases, with 17 bases separating them. CDR1 and CDR2 from the germline V gene are SGHNT and YENEEA. This CDR3 is CASIRLRGSNTEAFF. The CDR3 bases are TGTGCCAGCATCCGGCTGCGGGGATCTAACACTGAAGCTTTCTTT.

The J gene is TRBJ2-2, the V gene TRBV19; 8 bases align to TRBD2. With 3 bases clipped from V and 7 bases from J, the junction kept 4 bases outside the gene matches. The CDR3 extends over 14 amino acids. CDR1 is LNHDA, CDR2 SQIVND, per germline (reference sequence). In nucleotides, the CDR3 is TGTGCCAGTAGTATCAGCGGGAGAAACGGGGAGCTGTTTTTT. Protein: CASSISGRNGELFF.

J is TRBJ2-2 and V is TRBV7-2, with TRBD1 matching over 7 bases. Germline V CDR1 and CDR2: SGHTA, FQGNSA. CDR3 length: 15 residues. J lost 5 bases, V lost 4 bases, and 7 bases had no gene match. This CDR3 is CASSSSGQPTGELFF. The CDR3 DNA reads as TGTGCCAGCAGCTCCTCGGGACAGCCGACCGGGGAGCTGTTTTTT.

A remark on this clone: Other DNA sequences in the same sample also yield this CDR3. The chain couples TRBV5-4 to TRBJ1-5, with D tentatively TRBD1 (6 bases). Per germline, CDR1 SGHNT and CDR2 YYREEE (reference sequence). V lost 2 bases and J lost 2, with 8 bases in between. This CDR3 has 14 amino acids. CDR3 DNA sequence: TGTGCCAGCAGCTTACAGGGCGGCAATCAGCCCCAGCATTTT. As protein: CASSLQGGNQPQHF. The full variable domain, its missing parts supplied by reference TRBV5-4 and TRBJ1-5, is ETGVTQSPTHLIKTRGQQVTLRCSSQSGHNTVSWYQQALGQGPQFIFQYYREEENGRGNFPPRFSGLQFPNYSSELNVNALELDDSALYLCASSLQGGNQPQHFGDGTRLSIL.

This clone appeared a single time. The rearrangement joins TRBV11-2 to TRBJ2-2, with no clear D. Trimming took 6 bases from V and 5 from J, leaving 10 bases between them. Germline V gives CDR1 SGHAT, CDR2 FQNNGV. The CDR3 has 13 amino acids. For the CDR3, the DNA is TGTGCCAGCAGTCCTATAGCAACCGGGGAGCTGTTTTTT. Protein: CASSPIATGELFF.

On this clone: Other DNA sequences in this sample translate to the same CDR3. This rearrangement joins TRBV7-9 to TRBJ1-1, with D perhaps TRBD1 (5 bases). Germline V gene lookup returns CDR1 SEHNR and CDR2 FQNEAQ (reference sequence). The CDR3 spans 13 residues. The V and J ends lost 3 bases and 4 bases respectively, with 9 bases between them. DNA for the CDR3: TGTGCCAGCAGCTTGCAGGGTGGCACTGAAGCTTTCTTT. It codes for CASSLQGGTEAFF.

About this clone itself: Distinct nucleotide sequences in the sample also encode this CDR3. V is TRBV27 and J is TRBJ1-5; no clear D gene. CDR3 size: 14 residues. Trimming removed 3 bases at V and 0 bases at J, with 6 bases between. In germline, CDR1 is MNHEY, CDR2 SMNVEV (reference sequence). In nucleotides, the CDR3 is TGTGCCAGCAGTTTCCGGGATAGCAATCAGCCCCAGCATTTT. This codes for CASSFRDSNQPQHF.

This chain joins TRBV4-2 and TRBJ1-1; weak D call: TRBD1 (5 bases). This CDR3 has 16 amino acids. Germline loops: CDR1 LGHNA, CDR2 YNFKEQ. The ends were cut back, 0 bases at V and 4 bases at J, with 15 bases in the middle. CDR3 loop: CASSQDAFGGITEAFF. DNA for the CDR3: TGTGCCAGCAGCCAAGATGCATTTGGGGGGATCACTGAAGCTTTCTTT.

This clone was recorded a few times. The J gene is TRBJ2-7, the V gene TRBV10-3, with 14 bases fitting TRBD2. The length of the CDR3 is 15 residues. Trimming cost V 5 bases and J 5 bases; bases outside gene matches: 5. The germline V gene has CDR1 ENHRY and CDR2 SYGVKD. CDR3 sequence (DNA): TGTGCCATCAGTATAGGGACTAGCGGGAGAAACGAGCAGTACTTC. Translating gives CAISIGTSGRNEQYF.

V is TRBV7-9 and J is TRBJ1-1; TRBD1 matches 12 bases. Germline CDR1 and CDR2: SEHNR and FQNEAQ (reference sequence). This CDR3 has 18 residues. With V trimmed by 4 bases and J by 1 base, 10 bases remained unmatched. DNA of the CDR3: TGTGCCAGCAGCTCGCCTCCGGGACAGGGGGCATCGAACACTGAAGCTTTCTTT. Translating gives CASSSPPGQGASNTEAFF.

The V gene is TRBV4-1, the J gene TRBJ2-1; 8 nucleotides line up with TRBD1. Germline CDR1 reads MGHRA; CDR2 reads YSYEKL. With 8 bases clipped from V and 4 bases from J, the junction kept 4 bases outside the gene matches. The CDR3 runs to 13 residues. The CDR3 sequence is CASGTGAYNEQFF. For the CDR3, the DNA is TGCGCCAGCGGGACAGGTGCATACAATGAGCAGTTCTTC.

The V call is TRBV6-5, the J call TRBJ2-7, with 7 bases that match TRBD1. The length of the CDR3 is 15 residues. Germline V gives CDR1 MNHEY, CDR2 SVGAGI. The ends lost 3 bases at V and 3 bases at J; junction bases unmatched: 8. In DNA form, the CDR3 reads TGTGCCAGCAGTTATATGGGGCCAGGGGGCTACGAGCAGTACTTC. Its translation: CASSYMGPGGYEQYF.

The CDR3 here is CASSLRDRAMNGQYF. CDR3 sequence (DNA): TGTGCCAGCAGCTTAAGGGACAGGGCCATGAACGGGCAGTATTTT. The V call is TRBV7-2, the J call TRBJ2-3; the match to TRBD1 covers 9 bases. CDR3 length equals 15 residues. From germline, CDR1 is SGHTA and CDR2 FQGNSA. The trim removed 2 bases at V and 11 bases at J, leaving 11 bases unmatched.

The chain combines TRBV7-8 with TRBJ2-7, with D perhaps TRBD1 (6 bases). The V gene lost 3 bases and the J gene lost 1 base, with 13 bases spanning the gap. Germline CDR1 reads SGHVS; CDR2 reads FQNEAQ. This CDR3 has 15 amino acids. CDR3 residues: CASSLDRGSSYEQYF. Here the CDR3 DNA reads TGTGCCAGCAGCTTGGACAGAGGATCATCCTACGAGCAGTACTTC. The full variable domain, with the rest looked up from reference TRBV7-8 and TRBJ2-7, is GAGVSQSPRYKVAKRGQDVALRCDPISGHVSLFWYQQALGQGPEFLTYFQNEAQLDKSGLPSDRFFAERPEGSVSTLKIQRTQQEDSAVYLCASSLDRGSSYEQYFGPGTRLTVT.

This clone came up once. This chain uses TRBV6-5 with TRBJ2-3, with 7 bases lining up with TRBD2. The CDR3 sequence is 14 residues long. Germline CDR1 reads MNHEY; CDR2 reads SVGAGI. With V trimmed by 6 bases and J by 2 bases, 5 bases remained unmatched. The chain's CDR3 is CASSRGTTTDTQYF. CDR3 sequence (DNA): TGTGCCAGCAGCCGAGGGACTACCACAGATACGCAGTATTTT.

The chain combines TRBV6-2 or TRBV6-3 with TRBJ1-5; D perhaps matches TRBD1 (6 bases). The germline V gene has CDR1 MNHEY and CDR2 SVGEGT. Trimming pared 0 bases from V and 5 bases from J, leaving 11 bases between. This CDR3 has 15 residues. CDR3 sequence (DNA): TGTGCCAGCAGTTACTCGGGGGGGCGTTATCAGCCCCAGCATTTT. Translated: CASSYSGGRYQPQHF.

V usage is TRBV19 and J usage is TRBJ1-1; D is uncertain. Germline lookup yields CDR1 LNHDA and CDR2 SQIVND (reference sequence). This CDR3 has 12 amino acids. Trimming shortened V by 9 bases and J by 4 bases, and 12 bases separated the two germline ends. This CDR3 reads CASTRGLTEAFF. The CDR3 DNA reads as TGTGCCAGCACCCGAGGGCTCACTGAAGCTTTCTTT.